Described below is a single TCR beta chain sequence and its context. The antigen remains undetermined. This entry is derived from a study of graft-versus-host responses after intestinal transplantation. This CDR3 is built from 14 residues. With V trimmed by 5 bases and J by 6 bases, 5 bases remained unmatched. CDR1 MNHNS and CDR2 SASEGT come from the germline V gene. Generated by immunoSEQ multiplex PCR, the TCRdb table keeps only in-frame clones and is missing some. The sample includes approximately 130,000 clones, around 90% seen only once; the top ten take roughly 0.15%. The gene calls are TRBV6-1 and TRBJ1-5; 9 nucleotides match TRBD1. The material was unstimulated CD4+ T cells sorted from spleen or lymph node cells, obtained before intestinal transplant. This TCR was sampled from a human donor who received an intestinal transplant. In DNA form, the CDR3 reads TGTGCCAGCAGTACAGACAGGGGGACTCAGCCCCAGCATTTT. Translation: CASSTDRGTQPQHF.